The source of this T cell receptor (beta chain) is a study of OX40 agonist ivuxolimab in advanced cancers. Broadly, across the study: Ivuxolimab was an agonistic, fully human IgG2 monoclonal antibody directed against OX40 (CD134), a costimulatory receptor. Intravenous ivuxolimab was administered to patients every 2 weeks at six dose levels: 0.01, 0.1, 0.3, 1.5, 3 and 10 mg/kg. The point of sequencing TCRbeta in the periphery was to test whether ivuxolimab changed TCR sequence diversity and drove clonal T-cell expansion. Of the 50 to 55 dose-escalation patients, hepatocellular carcinoma was present in roughly 19, melanoma in around 15, renal cell carcinoma in 9 and head and neck cancer in 9. In the dose-escalation cohort, around four fifths of patients were male, and the mean age was approximately 55 years, with a range of about 23 to 85. Partial responses occurred in three dose-escalation patients: two with cutaneous melanoma and one with hepatocellular carcinoma. The paper covers the monotherapy dose-escalation part of the phase I ivuxolimab trial, which included N of about 50 patients. Patients were allowed to have had prior anti-PD-1, anti-PD-L1 or anti-CTLA-4 therapy, and around 41% of the dose-escalation patients had previously received checkpoint inhibitors.

Genomic DNA was extracted from sorted cells for sequencing of the TCRbeta CDR3 region. TCRbeta CDR3 regions were sequenced using the immunoSEQ Assay. The table comes from immuneACCESS by way of TCRdb, which keeps in-frame sequences with V and J called. Part of the clones is missing from these tables; in studies checked, under half for an unresolved V gene and the rest for unknown reasons. This sample lists 90,000 or so clones; approximately 90% were detected once. Together, the top ten hold around 1.6% of the sample. This clone was observed a single time. No cognate antigen has been identified for it. Base qualities are not recorded, but no much larger clone differs from it by a single base. The trial excluded patients who had a history of autoimmune disease or were on systemic immunosuppression. Peripheral blood for TCR sequencing was drawn from every dose cohort at baseline, at cycle 4 day 1 and at cycle 7 day 1. Samples were obtained from an open-label, multicenter, first-in-human phase I dose-escalation trial of ivuxolimab. The trial enrolled adults with locally advanced or metastatic head and neck squamous cell, hepatocellular, melanoma or renal cell carcinoma. Before TCR sequencing, CD4+ T cells and CD8+ T cells were sorted from peripheral blood as separate populations.

Here is what the overall study found, with its caveats: Low levels of normalized T-cell clonal expansion were also seen in some patients who did not respond. At doses of 0.1 to 3.0 mg/kg, clonal expansion of both CD4+ and CD8+ T cells in blood was seen between baseline and week 6. In the 0.1-3.0 mg/kg groups, partial responders had among the lowest normalized peripheral clonal expansion, particularly in CD8+ T cells. After ivuxolimab, expanded clones were on average more numerous among CD8+ T cells than among CD4+ T cells. Which antigens the clonally expanded peripheral T cells were specific for was not determined.

V lost 1 base and J lost 13 bases; the stretch between them is 11 bases long. For CDR1 and CDR2, the germline V gene lists SGHTA and FQGNSA. The CDR3 covers 12 residues, taking in both the cysteine and the phenylalanine. CDR3 DNA only is kept here, 36 bases in frame from base 1. The chain was built from TRBV7-2 and TRBJ2-1; the D gene remains uncertain. This TCR was recovered from an adult with an advanced solid tumor such as melanoma, head and neck, liver or kidney cancer. The material was CD4+ or CD8+ T cells sorted from blood, obtained in a trial of the OX40 agonist ivuxolimab. The CDR3 protein sequence reads: CASSLGSQLQFF. The bases are TGTGCCAGCAGCTTAGGATCCCAGCTTCAGTTCTTC.